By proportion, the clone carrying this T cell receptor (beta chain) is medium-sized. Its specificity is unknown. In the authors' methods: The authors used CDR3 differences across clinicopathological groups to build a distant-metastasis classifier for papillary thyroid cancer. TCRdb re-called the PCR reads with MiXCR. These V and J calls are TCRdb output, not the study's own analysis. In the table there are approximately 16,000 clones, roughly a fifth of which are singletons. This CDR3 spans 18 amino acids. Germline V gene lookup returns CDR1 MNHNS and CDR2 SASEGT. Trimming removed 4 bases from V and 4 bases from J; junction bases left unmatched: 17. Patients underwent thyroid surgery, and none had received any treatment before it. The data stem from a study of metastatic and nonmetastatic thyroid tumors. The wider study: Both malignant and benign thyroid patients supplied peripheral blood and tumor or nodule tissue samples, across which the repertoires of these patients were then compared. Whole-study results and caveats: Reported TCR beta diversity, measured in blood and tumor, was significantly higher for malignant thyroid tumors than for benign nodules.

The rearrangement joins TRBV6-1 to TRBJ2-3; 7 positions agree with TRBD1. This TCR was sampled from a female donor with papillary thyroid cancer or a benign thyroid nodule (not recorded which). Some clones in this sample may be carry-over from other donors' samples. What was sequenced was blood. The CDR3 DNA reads TGTGCCAGCAGTGCCCGGCGAGCGGCACAGGGGTATTCAGATACGCAGTATTTT. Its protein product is CASSARRAAQGYSDTQYF.